This T cell receptor beta chain came from a study of cytomegalovirus exposure and HLA in healthy donors. Study-level results: A later analysis associated some 16,000 TCR beta sequences with HLA alleles at a 0.05 false discovery rate. When a later analysis was performed, an Asian-associated ancestry cluster reportedly had fewer N-insertions than the roughly 700-donor mean. Most TCR beta V segments were productive about 87% or about 30% of the time in an earlier analysis. Presence/absence analyses treated sequencing depth as roughly uniform across donors.

With 60 Vbeta and 13 Jbeta primers, the PCR was carried out. Repertoires were generated with immunoSEQ multiplex PCR, while TCRdb's copy carries only in-frame clones and drops some. The table shows 200,000 to 250,000 clones, with 70% to 90% occurring only once. Concerning this clone itself: What it recognizes is unknown.

This CDR3 contains 15 residues. Trimming removed 5 bases from V and 5 bases from J; junction bases left unmatched: 7. Germline V lookup: CDR1 SGHVS, CDR2 FQNEAQ. The source material was PBMCs. The chain has TRBV7-8 and TRBJ2-5; 11 nucleotides agree with TRBD1. This receptor was taken from a girl aged 2-9 years in good health and CMV-seronegative. CDR3 in DNA: TGTGCCAGCAGCGCAGGACAGGGGGCAGGGGAGACCCAGTACTTC. Translation gives CASSAGQGAGETQYF.